One and the same sample provided the 8 T cell receptor beta chains below, sequenced in a study of stem cell transplantation in POMP-related autoinflammatory disease. Measured with immunoSEQ multiplex PCR; TCRdb has only the in-frame clones, and not every one. The data contain tens of thousands of clones, roughly 90% of them singletons. The sample was CD4+ T cells from PBMCs, taken after stem cell transplantation. The source is a human patient with POMP-related autoinflammation and immune dysregulation (PRAID). Some T cells may be transferred from the graft donor.

The chain combines TRBV6-5 with TRBJ2-1; TRBD1 agrees at 8 bases. From germline, CDR1 is MNHEY and CDR2 SVGAGI. This CDR3 spans 14 amino acids. J gave up 7 bases and V 4 bases, and 6 bases lay outside the gene matches. CDR3 residues: CASSSRQGWNEQFF. CDR3 bases: TGTGCCAGCAGTTCTCGACAGGGGTGGAATGAGCAGTTCTTC.

A single count supports this clone. This chain links TRBV19 with TRBJ1-4, with D unclear. The germline V and J ends were trimmed by 6 bases and 1 base, with 9 bases remaining between them. Germline lookup yields CDR1 LNHDA and CDR2 SQIVND (reference sequence). This CDR3 region has 14 residues. The CDR3 loop reads CASRPGLTNEKLFF. The CDR3 DNA sequence: TGTGCCAGTAGACCGGGCCTAACTAATGAAAAACTGTTTTTT.

The CDR3 region has the DNA TGTGCCAGCAGTTACTCGATGGTGGTCCGGGAGACCCAGTACTTC. It yields the protein CASSYSMVVRETQYF. This sequence joins TRBV6-5 and TRBJ2-5, with D uncertain. The CDR3 runs to 15 residues. V was shortened by 0 bases and J by 5 bases, with 13 bases between the two germline ends. Germline values: CDR1 MNHEY, CDR2 SVGAGI.

V and J are TRBV5-1 and TRBJ2-3; D call uncertain. The germline gives CDR1 SGHRS, CDR2 YFSETQ. There are 14 residues in the CDR3. Trimming cost V 3 bases and J 2 bases, with 10 bases left between them. The CDR3: CASSWAGYTDTQYF. As DNA, the CDR3 is TGCGCCAGCAGCTGGGCAGGATACACAGATACGCAGTATTTT.

The chain carries TRBV10-1 and TRBJ2-3; a possible D gene is TRBD2 (5 bases). The V end was cut by 1 base, the J end by 4 bases, with 6 bases between. This CDR3 contains 13 residues. Germline CDR1 is WNHNN and CDR2 is SYGVQD (reference sequence). CDR3 DNA: TGCGCCAGCAGTGAGTGGCGGGCAGATACGCAGTATTTT. This translates into CASSEWRADTQYF.

The rearrangement links TRBV2 to TRBJ2-1; D perhaps matches TRBD2 (7 bases). The CDR3 has 13 residues. V lost 6 bases to trimming and J lost 9 bases, with 15 bases between them. Germline CDR1 is SNHLY and CDR2 is FYNNEI. The CDR3, as DNA: TGTGCCAGCAGCGGGGGGCTTAATACTGAGCAGTTCTTC. Translating gives CASSGGLNTEQFF.

The chain links TRBV10-3 to TRBJ2-7; D gene ambiguous. V lost 0 bases, J lost 2 bases, and 5 bases lay in between. The CDR3 extends over 13 amino acids. The germline gives CDR1 ENHRY, CDR2 SYGVKD. CDR3 nucleotide sequence: TGTGCCATCAGTGAGTCGGGCACCTACGAGCAGTACGTC. This gives the protein CAISESGTYEQYV.

This clone showed up just a few times. This chain joins TRBV12-3 or TRBV12-4 and TRBJ2-1; D gene ambiguous. CDR3 size: 12 residues. V lost 6 bases and J lost 6, with 9 bases in between. The CDR3 spells CASRWSGNEQFF. CDR3 bases: TGTGCCAGCAGGTGGTCAGGCAATGAGCAGTTCTTC.